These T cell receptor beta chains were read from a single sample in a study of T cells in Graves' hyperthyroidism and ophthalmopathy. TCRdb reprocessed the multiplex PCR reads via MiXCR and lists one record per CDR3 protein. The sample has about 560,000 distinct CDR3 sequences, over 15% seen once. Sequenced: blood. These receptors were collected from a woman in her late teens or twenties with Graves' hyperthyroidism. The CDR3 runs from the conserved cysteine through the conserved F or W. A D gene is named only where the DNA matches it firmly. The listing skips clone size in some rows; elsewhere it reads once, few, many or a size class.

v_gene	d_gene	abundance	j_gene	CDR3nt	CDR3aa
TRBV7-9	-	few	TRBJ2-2	TGTGCCAGCAGCTTAGGACGGGGAGGCGCGACCGGGGAGCTGTTTTTT	CASSLGRGGATGELFF
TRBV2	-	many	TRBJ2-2	TGTGCCAGCGAGACCACCAACACCGGGGAGCTGTTTTTT	CASETTNTGELFF
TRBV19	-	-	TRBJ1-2	TGTGCCAGTAGTATAACTGTCGGTAACTATGGCTACACCTTC	CASSITVGNYGYTF
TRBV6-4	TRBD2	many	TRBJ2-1	TGTGCCAGCAGCGGCGGACTAGCGGGTTACAATGAGCAGTTCTTC	CASSGGLAGYNEQFF
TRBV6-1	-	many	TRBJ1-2	TGTGCCGCCTCGGGCGGGGACGGTAACTATGGCTACACCTTC	CAASGGDGNYGYTF
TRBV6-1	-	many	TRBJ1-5	TGTGCCAGCAGTTCCGGGGGGGTCGACAGGTTCAATCAGCCCCAGCATTTT	CASSSGGVDRFNQPQHF
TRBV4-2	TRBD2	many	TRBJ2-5	TGTGCCAGCAGCCAACCGGGGGGAGGAGAGACCCAGTACTTC	CASSQPGGGETQYF
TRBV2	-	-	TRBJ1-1	TGTACCAGCAGTGAAGCACGGGGGATGAACACTGAAGCTTTCTTT	CTSSEARGMNTEAFF
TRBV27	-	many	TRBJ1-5	TGTGCCAGCAGTTTGAGTTCGACAGATTATAGCAATCAGCCCCAGCATTTT	CASSLSSTDYSNQPQHF
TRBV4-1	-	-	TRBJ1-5	TGCGCCAGCAGCCAAGTGGCTAGCCGCGGGCCCCAGCATTTT	CASSQVASRGPQHF
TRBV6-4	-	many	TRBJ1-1	TGTGCCAGCAGTCCGGACAGTGCCGTTGAAGCTTTCTTT	CASSPDSAVEAFF
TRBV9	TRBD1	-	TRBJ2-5	TGTGCCAGCAGCGTAGCAGGGGGCTACCCCTCGCAAGAGACCCAGTACTTC	CASSVAGGYPSQETQYF
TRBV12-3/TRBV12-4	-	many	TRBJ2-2	TGTGCCAGCAGTTTAGCGCTGGACAGCGTCACCACCGGGGAGCTGTTTTTT	CASSLALDSVTTGELFF
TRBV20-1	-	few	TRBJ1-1	TGCAGTGCTAGCAGAGAAGCTTTGAACACTGAAGCTTTCTTT	CSASREALNTEAFF
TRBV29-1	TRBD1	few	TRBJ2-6	TGCAGCGCCGGGACAGGGGGCTCTGGGGCCAACGTCCTGACTTTC	CSAGTGGSGANVLTF
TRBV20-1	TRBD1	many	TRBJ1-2	TGCAGTGCTAGAGGACAGGGGGCTAACTATGGCTACACCTTC	CSARGQGANYGYTF
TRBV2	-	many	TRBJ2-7	TGTGCCAGCAGTGAATGGGCCAGTATCTACGAGCAGTACTTC	CASSEWASIYEQYF
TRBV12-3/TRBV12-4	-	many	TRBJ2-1	TGTGCCAGCAGTTTATCCGCGCCGTCCTACAATGAGCAGTTCTTC	CASSLSAPSYNEQFF
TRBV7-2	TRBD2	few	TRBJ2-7	TGTGCCAGCAGCTTATCACTAGCGGGAGGCCCCAACTCCTACGAGCAGTACTTC	CASSLSLAGGPNSYEQYF
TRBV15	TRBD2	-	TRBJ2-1	TGTGCCACCAGTACGCACCCCGGGAGGGCCTACAATGAGCAGTTCTTC	CATSTHPGRAYNEQFF
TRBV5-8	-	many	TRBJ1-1	TGTGCCAGCAGCTTCGCCCCCGGGCTACTTCCTGAAGCTTTCTTT	CASSFAPGLLPEAFF
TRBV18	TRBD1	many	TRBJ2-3	TGTGCCAGCTCACCATGGGACAGGCTGAACCCAGATACGCAGTATTTT	CASSPWDRLNPDTQYF
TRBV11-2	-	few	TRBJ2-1	TGTGCCAGCAGCTTAGAGACCTACGGGAATGAGCAGTTCTTC	CASSLETYGNEQFF
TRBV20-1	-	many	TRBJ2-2	TGCAGTGCTAGAGAACCTGGGAGGCACCCCGGGCTACGGTCATACACCGGGGAGCTGTTTTTT	CSAREPGRHPGLRSYTGELFF
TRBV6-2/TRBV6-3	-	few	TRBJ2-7	TGTGCCAGCAGACGTAGGGGACCGATGGACGAGCAGTACTTC	CASRRRGPMDEQYF
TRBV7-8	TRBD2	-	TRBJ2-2	TGTGCCAGCAGCTTGGGAGCGGGAGGGGTGACCGGGGAGCTGTTTTTT	CASSLGAGGVTGELFF
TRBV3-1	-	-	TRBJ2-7	TGTGCCAGCAGCCAAGTAGGAGGCTACGAGCAGTACTTC	CASSQVGGYEQYF